This TCR beta chain comes out of a study of blood T cell repertoires in COVID-19. Study at large: Whether acute or convalescent, the COVID-19 samples came from the United States, Italy and Spain. T cells, B-cell-depleted T cells, or PBMCs provided the cDNA or gDNA that served as material.

Per germline, CDR1 SNHLY and CDR2 FYNNEI. The CDR3 has 19 residues. V dropped 7 bases and J dropped 2; count of bases not matched to a gene: 16. In the authors' workflow: Estimated nucleated cell counts came from reference gene primer amplification. The table came from immunoSEQ multiplex PCR; TCRdb's copy has only in-frame clones and leaves some out. V and J calls and clone size are those listed in that table; D and trimming were worked out from the DNA. The data hold 150,000 to 200,000 clones, with 60% to 80% observed a single time. Sample: peripheral blood. This TCR derives from a woman in her 70s with acute or convalescent COVID-19. The V gene is TRBV2, the J gene TRBJ1-6, with 8 bases lining up with TRBD1. CDR3 sequence (DNA): TGTGCCAGCACTAGGGACAGGCTATTGGGACGTACCTATAATTCACCCCTCCACTTT. Its translation is CASTRDRLLGRTYNSPLHF.